What follows is one T cell receptor (beta chain) and its context. The CDR3 sequence is 12 residues long. Per germline, CDR1 LNHDA and CDR2 SQIVND (reference sequence). With V trimmed by 4 bases and J by 11 bases, 6 bases remained unmatched. Sequencing used immunoSEQ multiplex PCR; TCRdb keeps in-frame clones, though not all of them. The data contain about 230,000 clones, about 84% of them singletons. The source of the sample is a study of blood T cell repertoires in COVID-19. Study overall: Whether acute or convalescent, the COVID-19 samples came from the United States, Italy and Spain.

The sequence derives from a woman of 80 years or more with acute or convalescent COVID-19. The sequenced sample was peripheral blood. The chain employs TRBV19 and TRBJ1-1; 8 bases align to TRBD1. The CDR3 sequence is CASSTSGGSAFF. The CDR3 DNA reads TGTGCCAGTAGTACCTCAGGGGGCAGCGCTTTCTTT.